This T cell receptor (beta chain) came from a study of blood T cell repertoires in COVID-19. Study overall: COVID-19 samples, acute and convalescent, were from the United States, Italy and Spain. Nucleic acid was either cDNA or gDNA, and it came from T cells, B-cell-depleted T cells, or PBMCs.

Original processing methods: For nucleated cells, counts were estimated from reference gene primer amplification. Repertoires were generated with immunoSEQ multiplex PCR, while TCRdb's copy carries only in-frame clones and drops some. That table furnishes V, J and clone size, whereas the DNA furnished D and trimming. This sample has roughly 190,000 clones, with just under 85% found just once. CDR1 is SGHRS and CDR2 is YFSETQ in the germline V gene. CDR3 size: 17 residues. V lost 0 bases and J lost 4, with 17 bases in between. The V gene is TRBV5-1, the J gene TRBJ2-1; weak D call: TRBD1 (5 bases). Sequencing was performed on peripheral blood. The receptor's source is a woman aged 70-85 years with active or convalescent COVID-19. CDR3 nucleotides: TGCGCCAGCAGCTTGGAACCTCGACAGTGGGTTTACAATGAGCAGTTCTTC. Its translation: CASSLEPRQWVYNEQFF.